The 26 T cell receptor beta chains listed next were all sequenced from one sample in a study of T cell changes during pregnancy in multiple sclerosis. The assay was immunoSEQ multiplex PCR, and TCRdb's table has in-frame clones only and misses some. The sample yields about 53,000 clones, around nine tenths seen once. The specimen was CD8+ T cells from peripheral blood mononuclear cells, collected before pregnancy. The source is a female donor with multiple sclerosis, enrolled in a pregnancy study.

The chain joins TRBV10-3 to TRBJ2-3; possible D gene TRBD2, 6 bases. The CDR3 covers 13 residues. The V gene lost 7 bases and the J gene lost 1 base, with 9 bases spanning the gap. The germline CDR1 and CDR2 sequences are ENHRY and SYGVKD. The CDR3 protein is CAITGGGTDTQYF. CDR3 nucleotides: TGTGCCATCACTGGCGGGGGCACAGATACGCAGTATTTT.

This chain links TRBV19 with TRBJ1-5; D unresolved. The CDR3 extends over 14 amino acids. Germline loops: CDR1 LNHDA, CDR2 SQIVND (reference sequence). V shed 5 bases and J shed 0 bases, with 8 bases lying between them. In nucleotides, the CDR3 is TGTGCCAGTAGTCCGGGAGATAGCAATCAGCCCCAGCATTTT. Translated, it gives CASSPGDSNQPQHF.

This clone came up once. The CDR3 DNA sequence: TGTGCCAGCAGCTTAGCGGGGGGAAGCACAGATACGCAGTATTTT. It translates to CASSLAGGSTDTQYF. The rearrangement uses TRBV7-3 and TRBJ2-3, with TRBD2 matching over 8 bases. V gave up 2 bases and J gave up 0 bases; unmatched junction bases: 1. Germline lookup yields CDR1 SGHTA and CDR2 FQGTGA. There are 15 residues in the CDR3.

The chain joins TRBV28 to TRBJ1-5; perhaps TRBD1 as D (5 bases). The V end lost 4 bases, the J end lost 3 bases, and 16 bases lay between the germline ends. Germline CDR1 and CDR2: MDHEN and SYDVKM. The CDR3 length is 16 residues. This CDR3 reads CASSSLTQGYNQPQHF. CDR3 nucleotide sequence: TGTGCCAGCAGTTCCCTCACCCAGGGTTACAATCAGCCCCAGCATTTT.

The chain links TRBV9 to TRBJ2-1; no clear D. From germline, CDR1 is SGDLS and CDR2 YYNGEE. The CDR3 runs to 16 residues. V was clipped by 0 bases and J by 1 base, with 11 bases between them. The CDR3 is CASSVAAVGSYNEQFF. CDR3 coding DNA: TGTGCCAGCAGCGTAGCGGCGGTAGGTTCCTACAATGAGCAGTTCTTC.

The chain combines TRBV28 with TRBJ2-7, with 8 bases matching TRBD2. Per germline, CDR1 MDHEN and CDR2 SYDVKM. J gave up 1 base and V 6 bases, and 11 bases lay outside the gene matches. There are 16 residues in the CDR3. CDR3 loop: CASSPSPGGVSYEQYF. CDR3 nucleotide sequence: TGTGCCAGCAGCCCCTCGCCGGGAGGGGTTTCCTACGAGCAGTACTTC.

This clone has only one observation. This chain connects TRBV7-3 to TRBJ2-1; 12 nucleotides agree with TRBD2. J was trimmed by 8 bases and V by 1 base; bases with no gene match: 15. CDR1 SGHTA and CDR2 FQGTGA come from the germline V gene. There are 19 residues in the CDR3. The DNA for the CDR3 is TGTGCCAGCAGCTTAAACCCTAGGGGGCTAGCGGGGGGGAGCGATGAGCAGTTCTTC. Protein product: CASSLNPRGLAGGSDEQFF.

This sequence joins TRBV7-8 and TRBJ2-1; 8 nucleotides match TRBD1. CDR3 length: 11 amino acids. Germline trimming cut 5 bases from V and 12 bases from J; bases unmatched to any gene: 3. Germline CDR1 SGHVS, CDR2 FQNEAQ. The CDR3 nucleotides read TGTGCCAGCAGCCACGGGACAGGGCAGTTCTTC. This codes for CASSHGTGQFF.

The gene calls are TRBV11-3 and TRBJ1-5; 7 bases line up with TRBD1. CDR3 length equals 19 residues. Unmatched junction bases numbered 16, after V lost 1 base and J lost 4 bases. Germline lookup yields CDR1 SGHNT and CDR2 YENEEA. CDR3 DNA sequence: TGTGCCAGCAGCTTAGCCCCGACAGGGCCCTATCCGGGAAATCAGCCCCAGCATTTT. Residues: CASSLAPTGPYPGNQPQHF.

The chain combines TRBV5-6 with TRBJ2-7, with 10 bases matching TRBD1. V gave up 4 bases and J gave up 2 bases; unmatched junction bases: 9. From germline, CDR1 is SGHDT and CDR2 YYEEEE. The CDR3 is 16 residues long. The CDR3 region has the DNA TGTGCCAGCAGCCCGATGGGACAGGGGCGCGCCTACGAGCAGTACTTC. It translates to CASSPMGQGRAYEQYF.

The chain is built from TRBV21-1 and TRBJ1-5; the D call in the table, TRBD1, was not verified against the DNA. TRBV21-1 is a documented pseudogene. This CDR3 has 17 amino acids. The CDR3 bases are TGTGCCAGCAGCAAAATTAGAGACAGGGCCCCAAATCAGCCCCAGCATTTT. Residues: CASSKIRDRAPNQPQHF.

The CDR3 DNA reads as TGTGCCAGCAGCCCGGGGGGACGACTTAGGGCCAACGTCCTGACTTTC. This gives the protein CASSPGGRLRANVLTF. The chain is built from TRBV9 and TRBJ2-6; 7 nucleotides line up with TRBD2. Germline CDR1 reads SGDLS; CDR2 reads YYNGEE. The CDR3 is 16 amino acids. With V trimmed by 4 bases and J by 5 bases, 9 bases remained unmatched.

The chain joins TRBV27 to TRBJ1-5; a possible D gene is TRBD1 (5 bases). The CDR3 has 14 amino acids. The germline V and J ends were trimmed by 3 bases and 7 bases, with 13 bases remaining between them. CDR1 is MNHEY and CDR2 is SMNVEV in the germline V gene (reference sequence). CDR3 DNA sequence: TGTGCCAGCAGTTTTACTACGGGGGAACAGCCCCAGCATTTT. Encoded protein: CASSFTTGEQPQHF.

In this sample, this clone turned up once. V and J are TRBV6-5 and TRBJ1-3; possibly TRBD1 for D (6 bases). Germline V gives CDR1 MNHEY, CDR2 SVGAGI. V lost 0 bases, J lost 4 bases, and 13 bases lay in between. The length of the CDR3 is 16 residues. The CDR3 nucleotides read TGTGCCAGCAGTTACTCAGGGGGGGCGCCAGGAAACACCATATATTTT. It is translated as CASSYSGGAPGNTIYF.

The genes are TRBV13 and TRBJ2-3; D remains ambiguous. Trimming cost V 0 bases and J 0 bases, with 4 bases left between them. This CDR3 comprises 14 residues. CDR1 and CDR2 (germline): PRHDT, FYEKMQ (reference sequence). The CDR3 reads CASSLGGSTDTQYF. CDR3 sequence (DNA): TGTGCCAGCAGCTTAGGGGGCAGCACAGATACGCAGTATTTT. Looking up the rest from reference TRBV13 and TRBJ2-3 gives the full variable domain: AAGVIQSPRHLIKEKRETATLKCYPIPRHDTVYWYQQGPGQDPQFLISFYEKMQSDKGSIPDRFSAQQFSDYHSELNMSSLELGDSALYFCASSLGGSTDTQYFGPGTRLTVL.

V is TRBV5-4 and J is TRBJ2-7; 12 nucleotides line up with TRBD2. V was clipped by 7 bases and J by 2 bases; unmatched bases: 7. The CDR3 has 15 amino acids. Germline CDR1 reads SGHNT; CDR2 reads YYREEE (reference sequence). The CDR3, as DNA: TGTGCCAGCGCCAGGACTAGCGGGGATCCCTACGAGCAGTACTTC. Protein: CASARTSGDPYEQYF.

The chain uses TRBV6-5 and TRBJ1-2; the match to TRBD1 covers 7 bases. There are 14 residues in the CDR3. In germline, CDR1 is MNHEY, CDR2 SVGAGI. V lost 0 bases, J lost 5 bases, and 3 bases stayed unmatched. The CDR3 DNA is TGTGCCAGCAGTTACTCAGGGGGCCCTTATGGCTACACCTTC. It yields the protein CASSYSGGPYGYTF.

The J gene is TRBJ1-2, the V gene TRBV13; D not certain. Germline CDR1 PRHDT, CDR2 FYEKMQ (reference sequence). The CDR3 runs 16 residues. V dropped 5 bases and J dropped 5 bases, with 21 bases sitting between them. CDR3 in amino acids: CASSPREGRWEYGYTF. CDR3 nucleotide sequence: TGTGCCAGCAGCCCTCGGGAGGGTCGATGGGAATATGGCTACACCTTC.

The chain combines TRBV7-9 with TRBJ2-3; TRBD1 aligns across 9 bases. The germline gives CDR1 SEHNR, CDR2 FQNEAQ (reference sequence). V shed 2 bases, J shed 2 bases, and the junction held 5 bases outside the gene matches. The CDR3 runs to 16 residues. The CDR3 DNA reads as TGTGCCAGCAGCTTACGGACAGGGGCTTCCACAGATACGCAGTATTTT. Protein sequence: CASSLRTGASTDTQYF.

The chain recombines TRBV10-3 with TRBJ2-3; TRBD1 matches 8 bases. From germline, CDR1 is ENHRY and CDR2 SYGVKD. With 0 bases clipped from V and 3 bases from J, the junction kept 8 bases outside the gene matches. The CDR3 sequence is 17 residues long. Written as DNA, the CDR3 is TGTGCCATCAGTGAGTCTCCAGGGACAGGCATAACAGATACGCAGTATTTT. It specifies CAISESPGTGITDTQYF.

The CDR3 DNA reads TGTGCCAGCAACTACAGGGGTGGAGATTCACCCCTCCACTTT. Translating gives CASNYRGGDSPLHF. The chain couples TRBV13 to TRBJ1-6; 7 bases are shared with TRBD1. Per the germline V gene, CDR1 is PRHDT and CDR2 is FYEKMQ (reference sequence). The CDR3 is 14 residues long. V lost 7 bases to trimming and J lost 8 bases; unmatched junction nucleotides: 8.

The rearrangement joins TRBV6-6 to TRBJ1-2; 7 nucleotides agree with TRBD1. The J segment lost 5 bases and the V segment lost 6 bases, leaving 9 bases of the junction unmatched. In germline, CDR1 is MNHNY, CDR2 SVGAGI (reference sequence). The length of the CDR3 is 14 residues. The CDR3 sequence: CASRIGQARYGYTF. The CDR3 coding sequence is TGTGCCAGCAGGATTGGACAGGCGCGTTATGGCTACACCTTC.

V gene TRBV6-5 combines with J gene TRBJ1-1; TRBD1 agrees at 7 bases. J lost 5 bases, V lost 2 bases, and 11 bases had no gene match. The CDR3 spans 16 residues. The germline gives CDR1 MNHEY, CDR2 SVGAGI. CDR3 sequence reads: CASSYPQQGWGTEAFF. CDR3 in DNA: TGTGCCAGCAGTTACCCTCAACAGGGGTGGGGGACTGAAGCTTTCTTT.

The chain employs TRBV7-9 and TRBJ1-1; TRBD1 is a possible D gene (5 bases). The CDR3 spans 11 residues. Germline V gives CDR1 SEHNR, CDR2 FQNEAQ (reference sequence). Trimming removed 5 bases at V and 10 bases at J, with 11 bases between. Written as DNA, the CDR3 is TGTGCCAGCAGCCCAGGGTTATCAGCTTTCTTT. This translates into CASSPGLSAFF.

A single count supports this clone. V is TRBV7-9 and J is TRBJ2-7; no definite D call. V gave up 6 bases and J gave up 7 bases, with 10 bases separating them. CDR1 and CDR2 from the germline V gene are SEHNR and FQNEAQ (reference sequence). The CDR3 loop spans 11 amino acids. The CDR3 reads CASRKLLEQYF. The CDR3 nucleotides are TGTGCCAGCAGGAAGCTGTTGGAGCAGTACTTC.

The chain combines TRBV9 with TRBJ2-1, with a tentative D call TRBD2 (6 bases). Trimming stripped 3 bases from V and 5 bases from J, with 15 bases between. Per germline, CDR1 SGDLS and CDR2 YYNGEE. The CDR3 runs 15 residues. The CDR3 region is CASSAAGQINNEQFF. CDR3 bases: TGTGCCAGCAGCGCTGCGGGGCAGATTAACAATGAGCAGTTCTTC.